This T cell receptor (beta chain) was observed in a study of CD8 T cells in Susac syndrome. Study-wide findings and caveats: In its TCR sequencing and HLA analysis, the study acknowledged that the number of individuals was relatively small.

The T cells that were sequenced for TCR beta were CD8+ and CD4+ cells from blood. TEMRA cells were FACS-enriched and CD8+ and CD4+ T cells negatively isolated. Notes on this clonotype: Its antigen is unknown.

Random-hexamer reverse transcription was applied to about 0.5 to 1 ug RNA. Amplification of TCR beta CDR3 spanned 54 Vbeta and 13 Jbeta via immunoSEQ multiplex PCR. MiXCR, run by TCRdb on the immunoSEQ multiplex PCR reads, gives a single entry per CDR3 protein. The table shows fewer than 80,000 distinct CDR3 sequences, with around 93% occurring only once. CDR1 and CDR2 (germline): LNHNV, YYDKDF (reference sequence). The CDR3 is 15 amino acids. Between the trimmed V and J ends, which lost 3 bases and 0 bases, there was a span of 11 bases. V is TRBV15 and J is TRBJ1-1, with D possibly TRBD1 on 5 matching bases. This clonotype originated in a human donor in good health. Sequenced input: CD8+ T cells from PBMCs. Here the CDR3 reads CATSRPQGVNTEAFF. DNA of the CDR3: TGTGCCACCAGCAGGCCGCAGGGAGTGAACACTGAAGCTTTCTTT.